This T cell receptor (beta chain) originates from a study of T cell responses to AZD1222 COVID-19 vaccine. Method: immunoSEQ multiplex PCR; TCRdb's copy keeps in-frame clones and lacks some. The table has 90,000 to 120,000 clones, over 80% seen once. Researchers grouped second doses given at about 4 or about 12 weeks into one pool. V was shortened by 5 bases and J by 3 bases, with 14 bases between the two germline ends. From germline, CDR1 is KGHSH and CDR2 LQKENI. The CDR3 runs to 14 residues. The V and J genes are TRBV18 and TRBJ2-7; D is tentatively TRBD1 or TRBD2 (5 bases each). The source of this sequence is an adult who received the AZD1222 COVID-19 vaccine. The sample consisted of peripheral blood, taken 28 days after the second AZD1222 dose. In DNA, the CDR3 is TGTGCCAGCTCAGCAGGGACCGTCGACTACGAGCAGTACTTC. Amino acids: CASSAGTVDYEQYF.